The rows below give T cell receptor beta chains drawn from one sample of a study of control samples from healthy donors and cancer patients. The repertoire was sequenced with immunoSEQ multiplex PCR; TCRdb's copy has only in-frame clones and lacks some. In the table there are 50,000 or so clones, roughly 92% of which are singletons. Sequencing was performed on PBMCs. Receptors were obtained from a woman between 45 and 65 years old with head and neck cancer. Each CDR3 is given with its conserved first and last residue. The order of the fields is J gene, V gene, clone size, D gene, CDR3 protein, CDR3 DNA. A D gene is named only where the DNA matches it firmly. Only part of the rows carry a size: once, few, many, or a class if the clone is expanded.

TRBJ1-4,TRBV14,-,-,CASSQGRSLFF,TGTGCCAGCAGCCAAGGTAGAAGTTTGTTTTTT
TRBJ2-7,TRBV2,-,-,CASSEPGLGYEQYF,TGTGCCAGCAGTGAACCGGGACTCGGCTACGAGCAGTACTTC
TRBJ1-1,TRBV30,-,-,CAWTPGRGNTEAFF,TGTGCCTGGACCCCCGGGAGGGGGAACACTGAAGCTTTCTTT
TRBJ1-1,TRBV2,-,-,CASSESGNQNTEAFF,TGTGCCAGCAGTGAATCGGGCAACCAGAACACTGAAGCTTTCTTT
TRBJ2-5,TRBV24-1,-,TRBD2,CATSDLTSGAFQETQYF,TGTGCCACCAGTGATTTGACTAGCGGGGCCTTCCAAGAGACCCAGTACTTC
TRBJ2-7,TRBV7-2,once,-,CASSSLLRDWLTYEQYF,TGTGCCAGCAGCTCTCTTCTCCGGGACTGGCTTACCTACGAGCAGTACTTC
TRBJ1-1,TRBV9,-,TRBD1,CASSAPTGGGTEAFF,TGTGCCAGCAGCGCTCCTACAGGGGGAGGCACTGAAGCTTTCTTT
TRBJ2-1,TRBV25-1,-,-,CASSESPRDEQFF,TGTGCCAGCAGTGAATCGCCCCGGGATGAGCAGTTCTTC
TRBJ2-7,TRBV19,-,-,CASSIHEGLGEQYF,TGTGCCAGTAGTATTCATGAAGGGCTCGGCGAGCAGTACTTC
TRBJ2-7,TRBV28,-,-,CASSPGVVLGYEQYF,TGTGCCAGCAGCCCCGGGGTTGTACTCGGGTACGAGCAGTACTTC
TRBJ2-5,TRBV9,-,TRBD1,CASSVGQGWQETQYF,TGTGCCAGCAGCGTGGGACAGGGGTGGCAAGAGACCCAGTACTTC
TRBJ2-2,TRBV30,-,TRBD1,CAWNTGVAGELFF,TGTGCCTGGAATACAGGGGTCGCCGGGGAGCTGTTTTTT
TRBJ2-7,TRBV11-2,-,TRBD2,CASSLDRLAGTYEQYF,TGTGCCAGCAGCTTAGATCGGCTAGCGGGAACCTACGAGCAGTACTTC
TRBJ1-2,TRBV7-8,-,-,CASSRTAGWGYGYTF,TGTGCCAGCAGCAGAACGGCAGGTTGGGGCTATGGCTACACCTTC
TRBJ1-2,TRBV7-8,-,-,CASSLVSDTPRGYTF,TGTGCCAGCAGCTTAGTCTCGGACACACCACGCGGCTACACCTTC
TRBJ1-2,TRBV6-2/TRBV6-3,-,-,CASSLYRDPQGDGYTF,TGTGCCAGCAGTCTTTACCGGGACCCTCAAGGGGATGGCTACACCTTC
TRBJ2-1,TRBV28,-,-,CASSFGDANNEQFF,TGTGCCAGCAGTTTTGGGGACGCTAATAATGAGCAGTTCTTC
TRBJ1-2,TRBV30,-,-,CAWSTMSASYGYTF,TGTGCCTGGAGTACGATGTCAGCGAGCTATGGCTACACCTTC
TRBJ2-5,TRBV4-1,-,TRBD2,CASSQFQRGGKETQYF,TGCGCCAGCAGCCAGTTCCAGCGGGGGGGTAAAGAGACCCAGTACTTC
TRBJ2-5,TRBV10-3,-,TRBD2,CAISGSGLAGLETQYF,TGTGCCATCAGTGGGTCGGGACTAGCGGGGTTGGAGACCCAGTACTTC
TRBJ1-4,TRBV5-1,-,-,CASSPGQLATNEKLFF,TGCGCCAGCAGCCCTGGACAGCTCGCAACTAATGAAAAACTGTTTTTT
TRBJ1-1,TRBV18,-,-,CASSPPTVNTEAFF,TGTGCCAGCTCACCGCCGACAGTGAACACTGAAGCTTTCTTT
TRBJ1-6,TRBV6-6,-,TRBD1,CASSTGVDSPLHF,TGTGCCAGCTCGACAGGGGTCGATTCACCCCTCCACTTT
TRBJ2-1,TRBV5-6,-,-,CASSLNVAAIGEQFF,TGTGCCAGCAGCTTGAACGTCGCAGCGATCGGGGAGCAGTTCTTC
TRBJ2-7,TRBV5-1,once,TRBD2,CASSLAAGGGAIYEQYF,TGCGCCAGCAGCTTGGCCGCGGGAGGCGGGGCGATCTACGAGCAGTACTTC
TRBJ2-7,TRBV7-8,-,-,CASSLDRAYEQYF,TGTGCCAGCAGCTTGGACAGAGCCTACGAGCAGTACTTC